The source of this T cell receptor (beta chain) is a study of identical twins. Findings of the study overall: With beta out-of-frame sequences, excess sharing by twins was weaker. Instead of following the same donors, the conclusions were based on cross-sectional statistical analysis.

A remark on this clonotype: The antigen remains undetermined.

TCRdb independently ran MiXCR on the 5' RACE reads; one entry per CDR3 protein. This sample has about 450,000 distinct CDR3 sequences, with less than 20% found just once. From germline, CDR1 is MNHEY and CDR2 SVGAGI. This CDR3 has 14 amino acids. V was pared by 0 bases and J by 10 bases, with 13 bases between. Sequenced sample: naive T cells sorted from blood. The TCR comes from a man between 45 and 60 years old in good health. This chain connects TRBV6-5 to TRBJ2-1; maybe TRBD1 (5 bases). CDR3 nucleotide sequence: TGTGCCAGCAGTTACTCCGTAGGGGCTCGCGAGCAGTTCTTC. As protein: CASSYSVGAREQFF.